Each of the 8 T cell receptor beta chains below was sequenced from the same sample in a study of shared T cell receptors in the human thymus. Repertoires were generated with immunoSEQ multiplex PCR, while TCRdb's copy carries only in-frame clones and drops some. This table has more than 300,000 clones, more than 85% appearing once. Sample: thymocytes. Source of these receptors: a human donor.

The gene calls are TRBV7-8 and TRBJ1-5; maybe TRBD1 (6 bases). The CDR3 consists of 18 residues. From germline, CDR1 is SGHVS and CDR2 FQNEAQ. V shed 5 bases and J shed 0 bases, with 20 bases lying between them. In DNA, the CDR3 is TGTGCCAGCAGCCCATCTAATGGGGGCCGATGTAGCAATCAGCCCCAGCATTTT. This encodes CASSPSNGGRCSNQPQHF.

CDR3 in DNA: TGTGCCAGCAGCTTAGAGGGGACAGGGAGCTACGAGCAGTACTTC. This encodes CASSLEGTGSYEQYF. This chain links TRBV11-1 with TRBJ2-7; TRBD1 matches at 9 bases. CDR3 length equals 15 residues. In germline, CDR1 is SGHAT, CDR2 FQDESV (reference sequence). Germline trimming cut 1 base from V and 3 bases from J; bases unmatched to any gene: 4.

The rearrangement uses TRBV9 and TRBJ2-3, with 7 bases fitting TRBD2. The germline V gene has CDR1 SGDLS and CDR2 YYNGEE. The CDR3 consists of 23 residues. J was trimmed by 0 bases and V by 0 bases; bases with no gene match: 25. The CDR3 bases are TGTGCCAGCAGCGTAGTGCGGTATGAGCGGGGCAACCTACAACCTTTAAGCACAGATACGCAGTATTTT. Protein sequence: CASSVVRYERGNLQPLSTDTQYF.

The sample holds one count of this clone. The rearrangement links TRBV19 to TRBJ2-7, with D hard to call. Germline V lookup: CDR1 LNHDA, CDR2 SQIVND (reference sequence). The CDR3 loop spans 13 amino acids. V lost 6 bases, J lost 2 bases, and 11 bases lay in between. CDR3: CASRTDITYEQYF. For the CDR3, the DNA is TGTGCCAGTAGAACCGACATCACCTACGAGCAGTACTTC.

The CDR3 here is CASSIPTSGAAYNEQFF. Here the CDR3 DNA reads TGTGCCAGTAGTATACCTACATCCGGGGCGGCCTACAATGAGCAGTTCTTC. The V gene is TRBV19, the J gene TRBJ2-1; D assignment may be TRBD1 or TRBD2 (5 bases each). Trimming stripped 2 bases from V and 2 bases from J, with 16 bases between. Germline assignment: CDR1 LNHDA and CDR2 SQIVND (reference sequence). The CDR3 length is 17 residues.

This chain joins TRBV19 and TRBJ1-1; D is unresolved. This CDR3 spans 14 amino acids. Germline V gene lookup returns CDR1 LNHDA and CDR2 SQIVND (reference sequence). Trimming cost V 6 bases and J 2 bases, with 13 bases left between them. In DNA form, the CDR3 reads TGTGCCAGTAGGCTACCGGACGGAAACACTGAAGCTTTCTTT. It translates to CASRLPDGNTEAFF.

CDR3 in amino acids: CASSGRGGYGYTF. CDR3 sequence (DNA): TGTGCCAGCAGCGGCCGTGGAGGCTATGGCTACACCTTC. The J gene is TRBJ1-2, the V gene TRBV9, with unresolved D. Trimming left V 3 bases short and J 4 bases short, with 10 bases between. Germline V CDR1 and CDR2: SGDLS, YYNGEE. The CDR3 is 13 residues long.

CDR3 sequence reads: CASSLAGSPVGTDTEAFF. In DNA, the CDR3 is TGCGCCAGCAGCTTGGCCGGTAGCCCCGTGGGGACCGACACTGAAGCTTTCTTT. The chain employs TRBV5-1 and TRBJ1-1; D may be TRBD1 (5 bases). The CDR3 contains 18 residues. Trimming took off 0 bases at V and 3 bases at J, with 21 bases between the two ends. Germline CDR1 and CDR2: SGHRS and YFSETQ.